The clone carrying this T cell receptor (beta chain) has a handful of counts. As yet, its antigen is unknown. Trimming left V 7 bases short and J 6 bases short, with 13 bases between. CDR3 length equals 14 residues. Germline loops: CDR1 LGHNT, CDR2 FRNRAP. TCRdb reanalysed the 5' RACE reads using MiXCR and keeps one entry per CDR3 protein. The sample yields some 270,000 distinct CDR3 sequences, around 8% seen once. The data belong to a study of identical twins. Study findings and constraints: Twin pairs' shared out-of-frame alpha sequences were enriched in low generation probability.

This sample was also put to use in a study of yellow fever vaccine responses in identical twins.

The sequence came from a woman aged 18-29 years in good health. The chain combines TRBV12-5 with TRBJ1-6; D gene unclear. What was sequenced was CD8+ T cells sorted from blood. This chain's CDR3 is CASASGGVNSPLHF. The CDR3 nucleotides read TGTGCTAGTGCCTCGGGAGGCGTTAATTCACCCCTCCACTTT.